The clone carrying this T cell receptor (beta chain) is labeled medium-sized. The target antigen is unknown. This record comes from a study of T cells after posttransplantation cyclophosphamide. Study-level findings and limits: Recipient CMV seropositivity and CMV reactivation strongly tracked TRB clonality. Donor CD8+ memory clones often dominated recipient blood repertoires at later times. TRB overlap between skin or GI tissue T cells and blood was limited.

CDR3 size: 16 residues. In germline, CDR1 is SGHRS, CDR2 YFSETQ. V was clipped by 0 bases and J by 8 bases; unmatched bases: 8. A marrow graft followed busulfan-fludarabine conditioning, with cyclophosphamide on days +3 and +4. Method: immunoSEQ multiplex PCR; TCRdb's copy keeps in-frame clones and lacks some. Observed in the sample are thousands of clones, none of them singletons. The V and J genes are TRBV5-1 and TRBJ2-1; TRBD1 matches 10 bases. This receptor was taken from a female patient aged 50-60 years who received an allogeneic stem cell transplant from a related donor, was CMV-positive, and had no GVHD. Some T cells may arise from the graft donor. The starting material was PBMCs, obtained 32 days after allogeneic stem cell transplant with posttransplant cyclophosphamide. For the CDR3, the DNA is TGCGCCAGCAGCTTGGCCGGACAGGGGGGTTTGGATGAGCAGTTCTTC. As protein: CASSLAGQGGLDEQFF.